This T cell receptor beta chain was obtained from a study of blood T cells in healthy people across ages (dated by TCRdb to the mid-2010s). Regarding the study in general: In model experiments, template switching captured roughly one uniquely barcoded TCR beta cDNA molecule for every two T cells. To track age-related changes in TCR beta repertoire diversity, the study relied on deep sequencing normalized with unique cDNA molecular identifiers. The donors were split into four age groups: young (average 16 years), middle-aged (39), aged (62) and long-lived (roughly 86). Donors of different ages were randomly distributed across sequencing lanes to avoid experimental bias. Using the same blood draw, the study looked at two additional independent replicas of 1 million unique cDNA reads for two donors, one aged 18 to 30 and the other aged 80 or older. Study-wide findings and limitations: As age increased, observed TCR beta diversity per million T cells dropped in a roughly linear way, and a significant reduction was already evident by age 40. There was a strong correlation between observed TCR beta diversity and the percentage of naive T cells measured by flow cytometry. The long-lived group showed more naive CD4+ T cells, fewer expanded clones and increased TCR diversity than the aged group, suggesting age selection. Because donor CMV infection status was unknown, age-related changes in expanded clonotypes were potentially confounded. Because profiling used bulk unsorted PBMCs, naive and antigen-experienced compartments could not be compared conclusively. Estimates of total diversity based on one million sequenced T cells were considered lower bounds and underestimates.

To note about this clonotype: Its antigen is unknown. Per-base quality was not reported, and no clone a single base away is much larger than it.

V is clipped by 5 bases and J by 6 bases, and the sequence between their germline boundaries is 4 bases long. CDR3 length: 11 amino acids, cysteine to phenylalanine. Only the CDR3 DNA is retained, 33 bases long and in frame from the first base. From the germline V gene (reference sequence), CDR1 is PRHDT and CDR2 is FYEKMQ. Receptor libraries were prepared by 5' RACE. The listed sequencing device is Illumina HiSeq 2500. A second PCR of roughly 7 to 11 cycles was run with a J-beta primer mix and a sample-barcoded 5' primer. A unique molecular identifier was introduced onto each TCR beta cDNA molecule by a template-switch 5' adaptor carrying 12 random nucleotides. Each sample yielded at least 3 million CDR3-containing paired-end reads. First-strand cDNA synthesis was performed from all RNA using the Mint cDNA synthesis kit, with priming by a TRBC-specific oligonucleotide. Following uracil-DNA glycosylase treatment, all cDNA underwent a first 18-cycle PCR with the universal primers M1SS and BC2_uni_R. The authors processed their data as follows. Each sample was normalized by randomly selecting 1 million high-quality reads, each carrying a distinct molecular identifier. Reads with shared molecular identifiers were discarded instead of being binned into consensus sequences. MiTCR, set to a Q25 quality threshold and the strictest error-elimination algorithm, was used for CDR3 identification, clonotype clustering and error correction. Lower-bound total TCR beta diversity was estimated with a nonparametric unseen species model using Euler transformation. TCRdb trimmed public reads at Q25 via fastp, called clones via MiXCR and kept in-frame beta chains. Each entry is one CDR3 protein sequence, shown with its most common DNA and genes. These V and J calls are TCRdb output, not the study's own analysis. The sample includes 1.4 million to 1.5 million distinct CDR3 sequences, with roughly 40% observed a single time. Together, the top ten hold roughly 7.9% of the sample.

The donors were 40 or so Caucasian individuals from Russia, aged roughly 6 to 100 years, who were systemically healthy. Around 9.8 milliliters of peripheral blood were collected from each donor into EDTA-treated Vacutainer tubes. Ficoll-Paque density-gradient centrifugation was used to isolate PBMCs, with at least 6.5 million per sample. Trizol reagent was used to extract total RNA from PBMCs, with at least 5 micrograms per sample. For every donor, flow cytometry on a PBMC aliquot measured the percentage of naive CD45RAhigh/CD27high T cells. Sequencing was performed on blood. The V and J genes are TRBV13 and TRBJ2-2; too little of a D gene remains to name it. The TCR comes from a woman younger than 35 in good health. The bases are TGTGCCAGCAGCACCCCCGGGGAGCTGTTTTTT. Its protein is CASSTPGELFF.